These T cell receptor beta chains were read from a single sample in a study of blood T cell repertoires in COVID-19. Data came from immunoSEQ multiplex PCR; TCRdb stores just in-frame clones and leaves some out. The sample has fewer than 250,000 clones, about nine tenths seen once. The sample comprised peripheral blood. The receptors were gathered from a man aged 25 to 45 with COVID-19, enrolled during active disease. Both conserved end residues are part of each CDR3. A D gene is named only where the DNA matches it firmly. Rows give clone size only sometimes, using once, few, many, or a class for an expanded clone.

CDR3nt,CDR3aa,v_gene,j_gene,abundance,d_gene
TGTGCCAGCAGTTCCGGCCTAGCGGCCGATACGCAGTATTTT,CASSSGLAADTQYF,TRBV6-5,TRBJ2-3,NA,TRBD2
TGTGCCAGCAGCCCAGCTAGCGGGAGGGTCAGCTCCTACGAGCAGTACTTC,CASSPASGRVSSYEQYF,TRBV28,TRBJ2-7,NA,TRBD2
TGCGCCAGCAGTTTAGGGGGCCTGACAACTAATGAAAAACTGTTTTTT,CASSLGGLTTNEKLFF,TRBV5-1,TRBJ1-4,NA,TRBD1
TGTGCCAGCTCACCACCGGGGGGGAGCGGAAACACCATATATTTT,CASSPPGGSGNTIYF,TRBV18,TRBJ1-3,NA,NA
TGTGCCAGCAGCCCCCTCGGCAGGCTGAACACTGAAGCTTTCTTT,CASSPLGRLNTEAFF,TRBV7-3,TRBJ1-1,few,NA
TGTGCCAGCAGCCAGGATGGCCCCTGGCGGGAAAACAATGAGCAGTTCTTC,CASSQDGPWRENNEQFF,TRBV4-2,TRBJ2-1,NA,NA
TGCGCCAGCAGCCAAGATTTCGGGGACAATGAGCAGTTCTTC,CASSQDFGDNEQFF,TRBV4-1,TRBJ2-1,NA,NA
TGCGCCAGCAGCTTGGGCCCGCCGTTACAGGGGGTACCTCAAGAGACCCAGTACTTC,CASSLGPPLQGVPQETQYF,TRBV5-1,TRBJ2-5,NA,TRBD1
TGTGCCAGCAGCGGATTCACAGGGCTCTCTGGAAACACCATATATTTT,CASSGFTGLSGNTIYF,TRBV2,TRBJ1-3,once,NA
TGCGCCAGCAACAGATTGGGACAGGGGTCCTACAATGAGCAGTTCTTC,CASNRLGQGSYNEQFF,TRBV5-1,TRBJ2-1,NA,TRBD1
TGCAGCGTTGGGGGCCGGTTGAACTATGGCTACACCTTC,CSVGGRLNYGYTF,TRBV29-1,TRBJ1-2,NA,NA